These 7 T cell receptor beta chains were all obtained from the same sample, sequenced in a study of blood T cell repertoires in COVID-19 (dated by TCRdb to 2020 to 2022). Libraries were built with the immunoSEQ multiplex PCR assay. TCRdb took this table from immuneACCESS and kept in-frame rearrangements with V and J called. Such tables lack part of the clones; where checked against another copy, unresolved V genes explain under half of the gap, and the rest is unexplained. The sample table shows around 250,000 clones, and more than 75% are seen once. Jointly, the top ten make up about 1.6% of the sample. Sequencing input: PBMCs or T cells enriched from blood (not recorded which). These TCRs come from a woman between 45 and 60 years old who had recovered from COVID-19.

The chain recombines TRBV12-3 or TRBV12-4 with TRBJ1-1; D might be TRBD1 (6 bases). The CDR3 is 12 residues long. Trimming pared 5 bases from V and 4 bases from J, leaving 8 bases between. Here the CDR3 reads CASSTGSTEAFF. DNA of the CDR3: TGTGCCAGCAGTACAGGGAGCACTGAAGCTTTCTTT.

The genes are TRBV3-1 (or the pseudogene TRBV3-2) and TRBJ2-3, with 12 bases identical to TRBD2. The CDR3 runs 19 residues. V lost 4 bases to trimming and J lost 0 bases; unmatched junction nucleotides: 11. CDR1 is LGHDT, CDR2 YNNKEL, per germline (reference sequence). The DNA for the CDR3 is TGTGCCAGCAGCCGAGCTTCGACTAGCGGGGGAAAAAGCACAGATACGCAGTATTTT. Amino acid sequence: CASSRASTSGGKSTDTQYF.

The CDR3 DNA is TGTGCCAGTAGTATCCCCGGACAGGATGTGCAGTTCTTC. Residues: CASSIPGQDVQFF. This sequence joins TRBV19 and TRBJ2-1, with 7 bases fitting TRBD1. Germline V lookup: CDR1 LNHDA, CDR2 SQIVND (reference sequence). The CDR3 runs to 13 residues. With 3 bases clipped from V and 12 bases from J, the junction kept 8 bases outside the gene matches.

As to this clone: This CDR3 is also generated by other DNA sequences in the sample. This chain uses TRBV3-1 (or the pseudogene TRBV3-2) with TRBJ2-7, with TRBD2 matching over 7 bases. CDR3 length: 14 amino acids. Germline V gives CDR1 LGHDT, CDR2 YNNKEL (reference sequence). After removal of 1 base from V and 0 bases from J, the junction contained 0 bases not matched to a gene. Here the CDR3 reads CASSQGGGSYEQYF. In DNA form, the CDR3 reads TGTGCCAGCAGCCAAGGGGGGGGCTCCTACGAGCAGTACTTC.

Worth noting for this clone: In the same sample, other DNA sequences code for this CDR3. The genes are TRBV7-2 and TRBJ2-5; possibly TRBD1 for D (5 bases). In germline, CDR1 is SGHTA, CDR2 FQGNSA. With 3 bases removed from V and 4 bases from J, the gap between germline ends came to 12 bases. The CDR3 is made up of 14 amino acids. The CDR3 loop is CASSFDRGRETQYF. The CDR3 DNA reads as TGTGCCAGCAGCTTTGACAGAGGTCGAGAGACCCAGTACTTC.

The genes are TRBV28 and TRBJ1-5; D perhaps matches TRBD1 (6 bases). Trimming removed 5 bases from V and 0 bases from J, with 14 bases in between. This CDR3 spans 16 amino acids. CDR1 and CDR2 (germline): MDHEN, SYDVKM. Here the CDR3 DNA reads TGTGCCAGCAGTCAACTTCAGGGGTATAGCAATCAGCCCCAGCATTTT. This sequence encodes CASSQLQGYSNQPQHF.

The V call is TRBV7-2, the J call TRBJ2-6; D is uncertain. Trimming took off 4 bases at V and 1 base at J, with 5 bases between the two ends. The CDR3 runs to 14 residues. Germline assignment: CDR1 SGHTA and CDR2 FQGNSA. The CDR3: CASSSRSGANVLTF. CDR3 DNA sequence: TGTGCCAGCAGCTCTAGATCTGGGGCCAACGTCCTGACTTTC. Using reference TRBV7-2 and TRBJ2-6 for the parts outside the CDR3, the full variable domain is GAGVSQSPSNKVTEKGKDVELRCDPISGHTALYWYRQSLGQGLEFLIYFQGNSAPDKSGLPSDRFSAERTGGSVSTLTIQRTQQEDSAVYLCASSSRSGANVLTFGAGSRLTVL.